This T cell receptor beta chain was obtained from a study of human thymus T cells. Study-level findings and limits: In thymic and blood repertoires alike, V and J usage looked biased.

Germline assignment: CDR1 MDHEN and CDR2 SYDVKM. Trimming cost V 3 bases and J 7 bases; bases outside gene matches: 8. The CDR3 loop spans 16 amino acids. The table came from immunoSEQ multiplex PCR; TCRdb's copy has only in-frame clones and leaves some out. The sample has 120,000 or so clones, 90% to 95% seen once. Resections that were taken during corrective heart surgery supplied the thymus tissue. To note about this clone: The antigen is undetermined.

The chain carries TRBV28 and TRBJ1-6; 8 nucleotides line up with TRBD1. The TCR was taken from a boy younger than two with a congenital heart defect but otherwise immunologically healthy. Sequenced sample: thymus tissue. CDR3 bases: TGTGCCAGCAGTTTCCTTCAGGGGGCCAGGAATTCACCCCTCCACTTT. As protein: CASSFLQGARNSPLHF.